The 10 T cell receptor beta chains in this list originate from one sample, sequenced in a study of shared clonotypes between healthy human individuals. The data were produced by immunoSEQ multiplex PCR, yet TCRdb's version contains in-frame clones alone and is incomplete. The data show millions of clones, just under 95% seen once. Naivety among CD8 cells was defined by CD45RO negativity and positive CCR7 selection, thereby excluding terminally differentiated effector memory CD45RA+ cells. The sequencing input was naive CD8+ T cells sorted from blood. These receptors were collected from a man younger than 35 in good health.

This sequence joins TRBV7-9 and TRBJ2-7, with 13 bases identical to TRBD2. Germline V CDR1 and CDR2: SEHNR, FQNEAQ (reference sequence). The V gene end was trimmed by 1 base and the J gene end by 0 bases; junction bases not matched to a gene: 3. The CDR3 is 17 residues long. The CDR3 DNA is TGTGCCAGCAGCTTAGGGGGACTAGCGGGGATCTCCTACGAGCAGTACTTC. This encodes CASSLGGLAGISYEQYF.

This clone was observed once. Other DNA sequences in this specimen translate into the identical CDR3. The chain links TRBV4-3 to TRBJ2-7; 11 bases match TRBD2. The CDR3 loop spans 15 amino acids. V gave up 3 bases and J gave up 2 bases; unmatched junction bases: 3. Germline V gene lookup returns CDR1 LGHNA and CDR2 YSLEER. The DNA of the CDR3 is TGCGCCAGCAGCCACGTAGCGGGAGGGCCCTACGAGCAGTACTTC. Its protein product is CASSHVAGGPYEQYF.

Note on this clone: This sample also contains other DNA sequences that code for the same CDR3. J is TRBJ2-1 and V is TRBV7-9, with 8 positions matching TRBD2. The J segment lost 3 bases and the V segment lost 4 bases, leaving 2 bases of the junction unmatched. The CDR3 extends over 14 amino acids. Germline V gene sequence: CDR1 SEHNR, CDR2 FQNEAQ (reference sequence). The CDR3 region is CASSSSGSYNEQFF. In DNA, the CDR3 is TGTGCCAGCAGCTCGAGCGGGAGCTACAATGAGCAGTTCTTC. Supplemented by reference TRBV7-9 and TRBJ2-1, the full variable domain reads DTGVSQNPRHKITKRGQNVTFRCDPISEHNRLYWYRQTLGQGPEFLTYFQNEAQLEKSRLLSDRFSAERPKGSFSTLEIQRTEQGDSAMYLCASSSSGSYNEQFFGPGTRLTVL.

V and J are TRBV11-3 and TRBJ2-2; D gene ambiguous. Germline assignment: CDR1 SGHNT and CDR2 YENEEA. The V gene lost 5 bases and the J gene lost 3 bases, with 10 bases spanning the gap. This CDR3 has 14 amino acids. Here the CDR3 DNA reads TGTGCCAGCAGCCCATACATGGACACCGGGGAGCTGTTTTTT. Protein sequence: CASSPYMDTGELFF.

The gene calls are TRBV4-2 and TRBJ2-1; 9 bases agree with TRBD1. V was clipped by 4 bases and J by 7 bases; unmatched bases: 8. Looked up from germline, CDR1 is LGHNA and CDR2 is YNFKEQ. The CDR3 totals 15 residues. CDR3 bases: TGTGCCAGCAGCCCCTGGGACAGGGAAAATAATGAGCAGTTCTTC. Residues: CASSPWDRENNEQFF.

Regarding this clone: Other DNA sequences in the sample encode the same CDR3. The CDR3 DNA reads as TGTGCCAGCAGCGTGGGCCTCGGGGCATACGAGCAGTACTTC. Translated, it gives CASSVGLGAYEQYF. The chain links TRBV9 to TRBJ2-7; D may correspond to TRBD1 or TRBD2 (5 bases each). The CDR3 has 14 amino acids. Germline V gene sequence: CDR1 SGDLS, CDR2 YYNGEE. The V end was cut by 2 bases, the J end by 4 bases, with 13 bases between.

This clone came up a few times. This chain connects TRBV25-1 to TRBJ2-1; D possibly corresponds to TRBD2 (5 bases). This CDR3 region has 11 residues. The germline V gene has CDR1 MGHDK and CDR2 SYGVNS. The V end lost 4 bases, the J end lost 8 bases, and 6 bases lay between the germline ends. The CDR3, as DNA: TGTGCCAGCAGTGGAGGGTATGAGCAGTTCTTC. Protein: CASSGGYEQFF. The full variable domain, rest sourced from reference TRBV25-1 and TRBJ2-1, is EADIYQTPRYLVIGTGKKITLECSQTMGHDKMYWYQQDPGMELHLIHYSYGVNSTEKGDLSSESTVSRIRTEHFPLTLESARPSHTSQYLCASSGGYEQFFGPGTRLTVL.

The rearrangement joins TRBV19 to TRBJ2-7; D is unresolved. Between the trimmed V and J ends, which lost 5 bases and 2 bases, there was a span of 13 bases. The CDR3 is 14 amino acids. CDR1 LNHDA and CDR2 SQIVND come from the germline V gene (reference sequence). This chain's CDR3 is CASSPYLGPYEQYF. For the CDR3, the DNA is TGTGCCAGTAGTCCTTACCTAGGGCCCTACGAGCAGTACTTC.

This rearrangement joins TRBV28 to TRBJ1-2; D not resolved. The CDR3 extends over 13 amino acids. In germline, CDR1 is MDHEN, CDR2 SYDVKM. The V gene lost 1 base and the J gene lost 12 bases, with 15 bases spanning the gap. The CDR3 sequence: CASSLSRERLDTF. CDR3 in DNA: TGTGCCAGCAGTTTATCGAGAGAACGACTAGACACCTTC.

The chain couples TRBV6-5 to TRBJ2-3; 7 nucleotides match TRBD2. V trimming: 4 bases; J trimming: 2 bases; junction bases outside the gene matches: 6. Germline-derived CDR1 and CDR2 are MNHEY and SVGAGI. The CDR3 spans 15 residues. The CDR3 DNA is TGTGCCAGCAGTTCACTAGCGCTCCACACAGATACGCAGTATTTT. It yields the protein CASSSLALHTDTQYF.